The source of this T cell receptor beta chain is a study of OX40 agonist ivuxolimab in advanced cancers. General notes on the study: Ivuxolimab was a fully human IgG2 agonistic monoclonal antibody targeting the costimulatory receptor OX40 (CD134). The dose-escalation cohort was almost 85% male with a mean age of approximately 59 years, ranging from roughly 23 to 79. Three dose-escalation patients achieved partial responses, one with hepatocellular carcinoma and two with cutaneous melanoma. The point of sequencing TCRbeta in the periphery was to test whether ivuxolimab changed TCR sequence diversity and drove clonal T-cell expansion. Patients were allowed to have had prior anti-PD-1, anti-PD-L1 or anti-CTLA-4 therapy, and roughly 40% of the dose-escalation patients had previously received checkpoint inhibitors. Intravenous ivuxolimab was administered to patients every 2 weeks at six dose levels: 0.01, 0.1, 0.3, 1.5, 3 and 10 mg/kg. Among the 52 dose-escalation patients, some 19 had hepatocellular carcinoma, around 15 melanoma, 9 renal cell carcinoma and 9 head and neck cancer. The paper covers the monotherapy dose-escalation part of the phase I ivuxolimab trial, which included N = 52 patients. Broad study findings and their caveats: Low levels of normalized T-cell clonal expansion were also shown by some nonresponding patients. After ivuxolimab, expanded clones were on average more numerous among CD8+ T cells than among CD4+ T cells. Partial responders in the 0.1-3.0 mg/kg groups had among the lowest normalized peripheral clonal expansion, especially among CD8+ T cells. Clonal expansion of both CD4+ and CD8+ blood T cells was observed from baseline to week 6 at doses 0.1 to 3.0 mg/kg. The antigen specificity of the peripheral T cells that underwent clonal expansion was not determined.

Taken from cysteine to phenylalanine, the CDR3 has 14 residues. Only CDR3 DNA remains: 42 bases, in frame from the first base. Based on the germline V gene, the CDR1 and CDR2 sequences are SGHTA and FQGNSA. The V and J ends are trimmed by 6 bases and 5 bases, leaving 13 bases between them. Patients with autoimmune disease history or receiving systemic immunosuppression were excluded from the trial. In every dose cohort, peripheral blood was drawn for TCR sequencing at baseline, cycle 4 day 1, and cycle 7 day 1. The samples were taken from a phase I, first-in-human, multicenter, open-label dose-escalation trial of ivuxolimab. Adults with locally advanced or metastatic melanoma, renal cell carcinoma, hepatocellular carcinoma or head and neck squamous cell carcinoma were enrolled in the trial. Before TCR sequencing, CD4+ T cells and CD8+ T cells from peripheral blood were sorted into separate populations.

For sequencing of the TCRbeta CDR3 region, genomic DNA was extracted from the sorted cells. TCRbeta CDR3 regions were sequenced using the immunoSEQ Assay. In its TCRdb copy, this immuneACCESS table keeps in-frame sequences only and misses some clones. Where compared with another copy, unresolved V genes explain less than half of these, and the others have no known cause. The sample data list roughly 100,000 clones, and 70% to 90% of these were observed just once. The top ten hold 0.79% of the sample. Comments on this clone: It lacks a known antigen. Base qualities are not recorded, but no much larger clone differs from it by a single base.

The receptor's source is an adult with an advanced solid tumor such as melanoma, head and neck, liver or kidney cancer. Recombination connected TRBV7-2 to TRBJ2-2; TRBD1 could be the D gene, as 7 bases match. Sequenced here: CD4+ or CD8+ T cells sorted from blood, sampled in a trial of the OX40 agonist ivuxolimab. At the DNA level, the sequence is TGTGCCAGCAGTCTACAGGGGAGGACCGGGGAGCTGTTTTTT. Protein translation: CASSLQGRTGELFF.